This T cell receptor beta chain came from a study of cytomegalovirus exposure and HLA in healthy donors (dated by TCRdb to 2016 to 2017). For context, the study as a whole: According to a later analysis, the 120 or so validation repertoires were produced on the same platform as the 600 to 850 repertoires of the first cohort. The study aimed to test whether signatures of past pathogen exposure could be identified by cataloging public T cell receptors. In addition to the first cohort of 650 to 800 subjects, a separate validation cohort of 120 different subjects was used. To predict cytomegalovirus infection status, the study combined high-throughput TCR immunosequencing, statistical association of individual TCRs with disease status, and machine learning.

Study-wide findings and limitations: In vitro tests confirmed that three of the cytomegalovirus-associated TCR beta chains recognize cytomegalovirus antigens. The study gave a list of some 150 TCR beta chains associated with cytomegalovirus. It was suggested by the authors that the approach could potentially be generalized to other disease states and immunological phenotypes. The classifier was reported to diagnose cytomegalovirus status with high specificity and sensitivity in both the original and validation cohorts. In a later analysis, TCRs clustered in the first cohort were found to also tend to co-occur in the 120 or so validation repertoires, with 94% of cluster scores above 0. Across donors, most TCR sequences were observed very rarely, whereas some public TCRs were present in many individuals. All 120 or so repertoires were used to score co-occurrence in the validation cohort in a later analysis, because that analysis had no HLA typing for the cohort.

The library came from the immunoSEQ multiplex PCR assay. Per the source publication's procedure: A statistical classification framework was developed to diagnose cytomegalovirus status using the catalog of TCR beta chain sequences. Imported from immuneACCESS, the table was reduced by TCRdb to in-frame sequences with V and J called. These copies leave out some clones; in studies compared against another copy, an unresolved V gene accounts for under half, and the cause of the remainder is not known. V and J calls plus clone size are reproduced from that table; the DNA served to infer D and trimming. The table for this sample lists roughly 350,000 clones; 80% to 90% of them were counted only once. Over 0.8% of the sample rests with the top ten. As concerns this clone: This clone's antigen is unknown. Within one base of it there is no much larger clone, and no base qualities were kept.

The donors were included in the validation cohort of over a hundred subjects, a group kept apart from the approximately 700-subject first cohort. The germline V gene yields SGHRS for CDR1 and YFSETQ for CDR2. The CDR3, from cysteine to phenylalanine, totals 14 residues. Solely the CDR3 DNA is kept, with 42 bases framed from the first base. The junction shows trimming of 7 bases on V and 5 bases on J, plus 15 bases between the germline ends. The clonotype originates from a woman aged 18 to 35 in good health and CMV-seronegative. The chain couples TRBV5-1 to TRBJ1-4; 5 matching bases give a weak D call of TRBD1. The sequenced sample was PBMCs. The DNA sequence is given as TGCGCCAGCTCTGGGGCTGTTTCCAATGAAAAACTGTTTTTT. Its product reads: CASSGAVSNEKLFF.